This T cell receptor (beta chain) appears in the sequencing data of a study of cytomegalovirus exposure and HLA in healthy donors. On the study more broadly: Roughly 85 million unique TCRs from HLA-typed donors were held in an early release of data.

Primers included in the PCR were 60 Vbeta and 13 Jbeta primers. Using immunoSEQ multiplex PCR, the repertoire was profiled, and TCRdb retains in-frame clones only, with some absent. The sample records under 150,000 clones, 68% being singletons. This CDR3 is 15 amino acids long. V lost 5 bases to trimming and J lost 1 base; unmatched junction nucleotides: 7. Germline V gene sequence: CDR1 MDHEN, CDR2 SYDVKM. For this clone: The antigen remains undetermined.

Regarding the study as a whole: According to a later analysis, donors in an Asian-associated ancestry cluster reportedly had fewer N-insertions than the approximately 620-donor mean.

This chain connects TRBV28 to TRBJ1-1; 7 nucleotides match TRBD1. The clonotype comes from a man aged 55 to 70 in good health and CMV-seronegative. Sequencing input: PBMCs. As DNA, the CDR3 is TGTGCCAGCAGTCTACAGGGGATTCGGAACACTGAAGCTTTCTTT. As protein: CASSLQGIRNTEAFF.